This is a list of T cell receptor beta chains from one sample in a study of control samples from healthy donors and cancer patients. Profiled with immunoSEQ multiplex PCR; TCRdb holds only in-frame clones, not every one. The sample carries about 160,000 clones, about 94% recorded once. The material sequenced was blood. These receptors originate from a woman aged 40 to 49 in good health. Both conserved end residues are part of each CDR3.

v_gene	j_gene	len	CDR3aa
TRBV4-1	TRBJ1-1	13	CASSQGGNTEAFF
TRBV6-2/TRBV6-3	TRBJ2-3	17	CASSDPGTGRWTMTQYF
TRBV5-4	TRBJ1-3	16	CASSLGGHSVGNTIYF
TRBV7-2	TRBJ1-2	13	CASRPTGDYGYTF
TRBV12-3/TRBV12-4	TRBJ1-1	13	CASSRTGVTEAFF
TRBV19	TRBJ1-3	15	CASSNRGAPGNTIYF
TRBV7-2	TRBJ1-2	14	CASSLGTEGRGYTF
TRBV4-3	TRBJ1-5	17	CASSQGKLMGGNQPQHF
TRBV9	TRBJ1-1	13	CASSVRDKLEAFF
TRBV5-5	TRBJ2-7	14	CASSLASGGYEQYF
TRBV4-3	TRBJ1-3	17	CASSQLAAPGARNTIYF
TRBV18	TRBJ1-6	15	CASSELSSYNSPLHF
TRBV19	TRBJ2-7	15	CASSTTGTGLYEQYF
TRBV7-2	TRBJ1-2	15	CASSQDRDYNYGYTF
TRBV6-5	TRBJ2-1	14	CASQSGRAVDEQFF
TRBV5-1	TRBJ1-1	13	CASSLQMNTEAFF
TRBV10-3	TRBJ1-3	16	CAISEVPLISGNTIYF
TRBV27	TRBJ2-7	15	CASSLGGLAGLGQYF
TRBV4-3	TRBJ2-2	16	CASSQLQGSHTGELFF
TRBV4-1	TRBJ2-7	18	CASSLRGTSGGTPYEQYF
TRBV9	TRBJ1-1	15	CASSFAGTVNTEAFF
TRBV27	TRBJ1-2	15	CASSLGTAPIYGYTF
TRBV7-2	TRBJ1-2	14	CASSPRQGLSGYTF
TRBV6-1	TRBJ1-1	15	CASSEAHREYTEAFF
TRBV10-3	TRBJ1-1	13	CATSPGQYTEAFF
TRBV21-1	TRBJ1-1	14	CARYNDRPNTEAFF
TRBV9	TRBJ1-6	13	CASSGQFRSPLHF
TRBV9	TRBJ1-3	16	CASSADGKDPGNTIYF
TRBV27	TRBJ2-7	15	CASSLSAGGQYEQYF
TRBV19	TRBJ2-4	16	CASSTTRTVAKNIQYF
TRBV6-5	TRBJ1-2	14	CASSYNGGPYGYTF
TRBV18	TRBJ1-1	11	CASSANTEAFF
TRBV28	TRBJ2-3	16	CASSPLGLAVTDTQYF
TRBV7-8	TRBJ2-5	14	CASSSGGNRKTQYF
TRBV13	TRBJ2-2	16	CASSFYRGHTTGELFF
TRBV6-2/TRBV6-3	TRBJ1-4	13	CASNPDPYEKLFF
TRBV28	TRBJ1-1	13	CASIPPGPPEAFF
TRBV9	TRBJ1-3	14	CASSVRGTGNTIYF
TRBV7-3	TRBJ1-2	14	CASRRTETGTGFFF
TRBV5-5	TRBJ1-1	12	CASSQGEMDAFF
TRBV12-5	TRBJ2-1	14	CASGLGDRREEQFF
TRBV5-6	TRBJ1-2	17	CASSRGPASGELYGYTF
TRBV2	TRBJ2-7	12	CASSATGAEQYF
TRBV11-2	TRBJ1-6	11	CASSLDSPLHF
TRBV10-3	TRBJ2-2	17	CAIRRLAGGSNTGELFF
TRBV4-1	TRBJ1-3	15	CASSQGPRRGNTIYF
TRBV7-9	TRBJ1-2	13	CASSPPWLYGYTF